The 7 T cell receptor beta chains reported below all come from one sample, sequenced in a study of cytomegalovirus exposure and HLA in healthy donors. PCR involved 60 Vbeta and 13 Jbeta primers. The repertoire was sequenced with immunoSEQ multiplex PCR; TCRdb's copy has only in-frame clones and lacks some. The sample lists around 150,000 clones, 75% occurring once. The sample comprised PBMCs. Receptors were obtained from a woman in her forties or fifties in good health and CMV-seropositive.

The J gene is TRBJ1-3, the V gene TRBV10-3, with D perhaps TRBD1 (6 bases). V lost 0 bases and J lost 0, with 12 bases in between. The CDR3 totals 17 residues. Per germline, CDR1 ENHRY and CDR2 SYGVKD. The DNA of the CDR3 is TGTGCCATCAGTGAGTCTGGACAGCGGCTCTCTGGAAACACCATATATTTT. Amino acid sequence: CAISESGQRLSGNTIYF.

The CDR3 DNA reads TGTGCCAGCTCGGAGATGACAGGGGGTGTTGAAAAACTGTTTTTT. This gives the protein CASSEMTGGVEKLFF. The rearrangement links TRBV18 to TRBJ1-4, with 9 bases fitting TRBD1. V was pared by 6 bases and J by 7 bases, with 9 bases of the junction left unmatched. Germline CDR1 KGHSH, CDR2 LQKENI. The CDR3 consists of 15 residues.

The V and J genes are TRBV5-1 and TRBJ1-4, with D unresolved. The germline V and J ends were trimmed by 0 bases and 13 bases, with 16 bases remaining between them. This CDR3 is built from 14 residues. CDR1 is SGHRS and CDR2 is YFSETQ in the germline V gene. The CDR3 coding sequence is TGCGCCAGCAGCTTGGAGCCAGGCATGAACGTACTGTTTTTT. This gives the protein CASSLEPGMNVLFF.

This chain links TRBV27 with TRBJ1-5; D ambiguous. This CDR3 spans 13 amino acids. The V end was cut by 3 bases, the J end by 3 bases, with 6 bases between. Germline loops: CDR1 MNHEY, CDR2 SMNVEV (reference sequence). In DNA form, the CDR3 reads TGTGCCAGCAGTTTCGACATCAATCAGCCCCAGCATTTT. It specifies CASSFDINQPQHF.

This clone was recorded a few times. The chain joins TRBV25-1 to TRBJ2-6, with D tentatively TRBD2 (5 bases). V lost 6 bases and J 0 bases, leaving 12 bases between the germline ends. This CDR3 region has 16 residues. CDR1 MGHDK and CDR2 SYGVNS come from the germline V gene. The CDR3 sequence: CASSPTGSSGANVLTF. The DNA for the CDR3 is TGTGCCAGCAGCCCGACGGGGAGCTCTGGGGCCAACGTCCTGACTTTC.

This clone was seen more than once but under ten times. The J gene is TRBJ1-1, the V gene TRBV10-1, with D perhaps matching TRBD1 (6 bases). The germline V and J ends were trimmed by 5 bases and 2 bases, with 15 bases remaining between them. The CDR3 length is 15 residues. Germline lookup yields CDR1 WNHNN and CDR2 SYGVQD (reference sequence). CDR3 nucleotides: TGCGCCAGCAGTACTCCCGGGACACCCAACACTGAAGCTTTCTTT. It yields the protein CASSTPGTPNTEAFF.

V gene TRBV7-8 combines with J gene TRBJ1-2; TRBD1 is a possible D gene (5 bases). From germline, CDR1 is SGHVS and CDR2 FQNEAQ. The CDR3 is 17 amino acids. The V and J ends lost 0 bases and 4 bases respectively, with 18 bases between them. CDR3 sequence: CASSLAGVRGGGYGYTF. CDR3 sequence (DNA): TGTGCCAGCAGCTTAGCGGGAGTGCGGGGTGGGGGCTATGGCTACACCTTC.